The 30 T cell receptor beta chains below come from one sample, sequenced in a study of cytomegalovirus exposure and HLA in healthy donors. 60 Vbeta and 13 Jbeta primers were used in PCR. The repertoire was sequenced with immunoSEQ multiplex PCR; TCRdb's copy has only in-frame clones and lacks some. Here the sample spans approximately 140,000 clones, around 66% being singletons. The specimen was PBMCs. Receptors were obtained from an older woman in good health and CMV-seronegative.

This clone was found a few times. This chain uses TRBV10-3 with TRBJ2-2, with 10 nucleotides matching TRBD1. With 9 bases clipped from V and 6 bases from J, the junction kept 7 bases outside the gene matches. CDR3 length: 14 residues. The V gene's germline CDR1 is ENHRY and CDR2 SYGVKD. The DNA of the CDR3 is TGTGCCATACGTGGGACAGGGGAGGCCGGGGAGCTGTTTTTT. Encoded protein: CAIRGTGEAGELFF.

DNA for the CDR3: TGTGCCAGCAGAATACAGGGGGCGCAGGACTATGGCTACACCTTC. This sequence encodes CASRIQGAQDYGYTF. The chain is built from TRBV2 and TRBJ1-2, with 9 nucleotides matching TRBD1. V trimming: 6 bases; J trimming: 3 bases; junction bases outside the gene matches: 8. Germline lookup yields CDR1 SNHLY and CDR2 FYNNEI. This CDR3 has 15 residues.

The J gene is TRBJ1-5, the V gene TRBV7-2; D is undetermined. The V end was cut by 6 bases, the J end by 5 bases, with 11 bases between. Germline values: CDR1 SGHTA, CDR2 FQGNSA. The CDR3 loop spans 13 amino acids. In DNA form, the CDR3 reads TGTGCCAGCAGTGGCAGGATTGATCAGCCCCAGCATTTT. The encoded protein is CASSGRIDQPQHF.

The gene calls are TRBV6-5 and TRBJ2-3; perhaps TRBD1 as D (6 bases). The germline V gene encodes CDR1 MNHEY and CDR2 SVGAGI. Trimming shortened V by 5 bases and J by 6 bases, and 12 bases separated the two germline ends. CDR3 size: 13 residues. CDR3: CASSITRGDTQYF. CDR3 sequence (DNA): TGTGCCAGCAGTATTACTAGGGGGGATACGCAGTATTTT.

This chain joins TRBV7-9 and TRBJ2-2, with D maybe TRBD2 (6 bases). The V gene lost 1 base and the J gene lost 4 bases, with 10 bases spanning the gap. The CDR3 has 15 residues. Germline CDR1 SEHNR, CDR2 FQNEAQ (reference sequence). The CDR3 DNA reads as TGTGCCAGCAGCTTAGGTGGGACTTCCACCGGGGAGCTGTTTTTT. Residues: CASSLGGTSTGELFF.

This clone has more than one count but fewer than ten. The CDR3 sequence: CASIPGLAAETQYF. The CDR3 nucleotides read TGTGCCAGCATTCCGGGACTAGCTGCGGAGACCCAGTACTTC. The chain links TRBV2 to TRBJ2-5, with TRBD2 matching 9 bases. This CDR3 spans 14 amino acids. V shed 7 bases, J shed 5 bases, and the junction held 8 bases outside the gene matches. CDR1 and CDR2 from the germline V gene are SNHLY and FYNNEI. Filled out from reference TRBV2 and TRBJ2-5, the complete variable domain reads EPEVTQTPSHQVTQMGQEVILRCVPISNHLYFYWYRQILGQKVEFLVSFYNNEISEKSEIFDDQFSVERPDGSNFTLKIRSTKLEDSAMYFCASIPGLAAETQYFGPGTRLLVL.

A single count supports this clone. The chain uses TRBV11-1 and TRBJ1-4; no clear D. Trimming shortened V by 4 bases and J by 4 bases, and 16 bases separated the two germline ends. Germline V gene data show CDR1 as SGHAT and CDR2 as FQDESV (reference sequence). The CDR3 is 16 amino acids. The DNA for the CDR3 is TGTGCCAGCAGCTCCTTCGGATCAGGAAATAATGAAAAACTGTTTTTT. It yields the protein CASSSFGSGNNEKLFF.

V usage is TRBV5-1 and J usage is TRBJ2-7, with 8 bases that match TRBD1. V shed 4 bases and J 5 bases; nucleotides not matched to a gene: 14. The CDR3 extends over 16 amino acids. Germline loops: CDR1 SGHRS, CDR2 YFSETQ. CDR3 amino acids: CASSGRSGQGPDEQYF. The CDR3 DNA sequence: TGCGCCAGCAGCGGGCGGAGCGGACAGGGCCCTGACGAGCAGTACTTC. Variable domain in full (rest from reference TRBV5-1 and TRBJ2-7): KAGVTQTPRYLIKTRGQQVTLSCSPISGHRSVSWYQQTPGQGLQFLFEYFSETQRNKGNFPGRFSGRQFSNSRSEMNVSTLELGDSALYLCASSGRSGQGPDEQYFGPGTRLTVT.

The table lists this clone with a count of one. In DNA form, the CDR3 reads TGTGCCAGCAGTGACCGACTAGCGGGGGGCACAACTTACGAGCAGTACTTC. Amino acid sequence: CASSDRLAGGTTYEQYF. The rearrangement uses TRBV6-1 and TRBJ2-5; 13 nucleotides agree with TRBD2. The DNA matches TRBJ2-7 better at its end, which makes the J call doubtful. Looked up from germline, CDR1 is MNHNS and CDR2 is SASEGT. The CDR3 sequence is 17 residues long.

This clone occurred once. The chain recombines TRBV9 with TRBJ2-5, with 10 positions matching TRBD2. Germline CDR1 reads SGDLS; CDR2 reads YYNGEE. Germline trimming cut 4 bases from V and 13 bases from J; bases unmatched to any gene: 7. The CDR3 consists of 12 residues. The CDR3 nucleotides are TGTGCCAGCAGCCAAAGTAGCGGGAGGCCGTACTTC. Protein sequence: CASSQSSGRPYF.

This chain links TRBV25-1 with TRBJ2-7, with 10 bases that match TRBD1. Germline loops: CDR1 MGHDK, CDR2 SYGVNS. With V trimmed by 6 bases and J by 6 bases, 5 bases remained unmatched. CDR3 length: 13 residues. Here the CDR3 reads CASSFGDRGEQYF. The DNA for the CDR3 is TGTGCCAGCAGCTTTGGGGACAGGGGCGAGCAGTACTTC.

The chain combines TRBV19 with TRBJ2-1; 9 bases align to TRBD2. CDR1 LNHDA and CDR2 SQIVND come from the germline V gene (reference sequence). This CDR3 spans 16 amino acids. V was clipped by 2 bases and J by 8 bases; unmatched bases: 10. This chain's CDR3 is CASSISRGTSIDEQFF. In DNA, the CDR3 is TGTGCCAGTAGTATATCCAGGGGGACTAGCATCGATGAGCAGTTCTTC.

This chain connects TRBV5-4 to TRBJ2-3; 8 bases are a match to TRBD2. Losses at the gene ends were 4 bases for V and 1 base for J; bases not matched to a gene: 5. CDR1 is SGHNT, CDR2 YYREEE, per germline (reference sequence). The CDR3 sequence is 15 residues long. The CDR3 region has the DNA TGTGCCAGCAGCCCAGCGGGAGCCGGCACAGATACGCAGTATTTT. This codes for CASSPAGAGTDTQYF.

The chain uses TRBV5-3 and TRBJ1-5, with D unresolved. TRBV5-3 is an ORF, and what it does is uncertain. The CDR3 length is 18 residues. V dropped 0 bases and J dropped 2 bases, with 18 bases sitting between them. The CDR3 loop reads CARSLAPGWELGNQPQHF. Here the CDR3 DNA reads TGTGCCAGAAGCTTGGCCCCGGGTTGGGAGTTGGGCAATCAGCCCCAGCATTTT.

This chain's CDR3 is CASSSDPYNEQFF. The CDR3 nucleotides read TGTGCCAGCTCTAGCGACCCCTACAATGAGCAGTTCTTC. This chain connects TRBV19 to TRBJ2-1; the D gene is possibly TRBD2 (6 bases). Trimming took 9 bases from V and 2 from J, leaving 11 bases between them. The CDR3 is 13 amino acids. Germline CDR1 reads LNHDA; CDR2 reads SQIVND (reference sequence).

The chain combines TRBV19 with TRBJ2-2; 7 bases are a match to TRBD1. The J segment lost 7 bases and the V segment lost 6 bases, leaving 11 bases of the junction unmatched. The CDR3 runs 15 residues. Germline V gene lookup returns CDR1 LNHDA and CDR2 SQIVND (reference sequence). The CDR3 bases are TGTGCCAGTAGCTCCCAGGGGGAATGGGGCGGGGAGCTGTTTTTT. Its protein product is CASSSQGEWGGELFF. Together with reference TRBV19 and TRBJ2-2, the CDR3 gives the full variable domain: DGGITQSPKYLFRKEGQNVTLSCEQNLNHDAMYWYRQDPGQGLRLIYYSQIVNDFQKGDIAEGYSVSREKKESFPLTVTSAQKNPTAFYLCASSSQGEWGGELFFGEGSRLTVL.

This clone was counted only a few times. V gene TRBV7-2 combines with J gene TRBJ2-1; 7 nucleotides match TRBD1. Germline CDR1 SGHTA, CDR2 FQGNSA. J gave up 0 bases and V 5 bases, and 7 bases lay outside the gene matches. The CDR3 spans 16 residues. The CDR3 sequence: CASSIRAGGSYNEQFF. DNA for the CDR3: TGTGCCAGCAGCATCCGGGCAGGGGGCTCCTACAATGAGCAGTTCTTC.

This clone is a singleton in its sample. The CDR3 protein is CASLALDPLIDSCNEQFF. The CDR3 region has the DNA TGCGCCAGCCTAGCGCTCGACCCACTAATCGACAGTTGCAATGAGCAGTTCTTC. The genes are TRBV10-1 and TRBJ2-1, with a weak D call TRBD2 (6 bases). Trimming left V 8 bases short and J 6 bases short, with 29 bases between. CDR1 is WNHNN and CDR2 is SYGVQD in the germline V gene (reference sequence). This CDR3 has 18 amino acids.

The rearrangement links TRBV29-1 to TRBJ2-3; TRBD1 might be the D (5 bases). Germline CDR1 and CDR2: SQVTM and ANQGSEA. V dropped 3 bases and J dropped 6 bases, with 16 bases sitting between them. The CDR3 extends over 14 amino acids. The CDR3 spells CSVDSGALRDTQYF. The CDR3 DNA reads as TGCAGCGTTGATTCTGGGGCCCTCAGGGATACGCAGTATTTT.

This chain connects TRBV11-2 to TRBJ2-1, with TRBD2 matching 13 bases. Germline V gene sequence: CDR1 SGHAT, CDR2 FQNNGV. Trimming cost V 6 bases and J 9 bases; bases outside gene matches: 11. The CDR3 has 16 amino acids. The CDR3 loop reads CASRPRLAGGRAEQFF. The CDR3 region has the DNA TGTGCCAGCAGGCCAAGACTAGCGGGGGGCCGGGCTGAGCAGTTCTTC.

A few counts support this clone. The rearrangement uses TRBV6-5 and TRBJ1-2; D gene unclear. Germline V gives CDR1 MNHEY, CDR2 SVGAGI. The CDR3 covers 12 residues. Between the trimmed V and J ends, which lost 7 bases and 2 bases, there was a span of 8 bases. The CDR3 DNA reads as TGTGCCAGCAACACAGCAAACTATGGCTACACCTTC. It is translated as CASNTANYGYTF.

This clone was seen just once. The rearrangement joins TRBV10-3 to TRBJ2-5; TRBD1 agrees at 7 bases. V lost 5 bases to trimming and J lost 4 bases; unmatched junction nucleotides: 10. There are 15 residues in the CDR3. Germline values: CDR1 ENHRY, CDR2 SYGVKD. The CDR3 loop reads CAISPQGPQRETQYF. CDR3 bases: TGTGCCATCAGTCCACAGGGGCCGCAGAGAGAGACCCAGTACTTC.

The rearrangement joins TRBV7-7 to TRBJ2-2; D may be TRBD2 (7 bases). V was pared by 5 bases and J by 6 bases, with 16 bases between. Germline assignment: CDR1 SSHAT and CDR2 FNYEAQ (reference sequence). The CDR3 contains 15 residues. CDR3 in amino acids: CASSPAQGRAGELFF. CDR3 sequence (DNA): TGTGCCAGCAGCCCGGCCCAGGGGAGGGCCGGGGAGCTGTTTTTT.

A remark on this clone: The junction shows a germline mismatch at one end, possibly a read error. The chain has TRBV7-9 and TRBJ2-7, with 7 bases fitting TRBD1. This CDR3 has 12 residues. The germline V gene has CDR1 SEHNR and CDR2 FQNEAQ (reference sequence). CDR3 sequence (DNA): TGTTCCAGCAGCAAGACAGGGCGCGAGCAGTACTTC. This encodes CSSSKTGREQYF.

This sequence joins TRBV6-5 and TRBJ2-5; 11 nucleotides match TRBD2. The J call is in doubt because the DNA end fits TRBJ2-7 better. CDR3 length: 14 residues. CDR1 MNHEY and CDR2 SVGAGI come from the germline V gene. The CDR3, as DNA: TGTGCCACGACAGGGACTAGCGGCTCCTACGAGCAGTACTTC. This encodes CATTGTSGSYEQYF.

The chain is built from TRBV5-8 and TRBJ1-2; perhaps TRBD1 as D (5 bases). CDR1 and CDR2 (germline): SGHTS, YDEGEE. V was shortened by 4 bases and J by 0 bases, with 13 bases between the two germline ends. The CDR3 spans 15 residues. CDR3 region: CASSARQKSNYGYTF. The CDR3 bases are TGTGCCAGCAGCGCGAGACAGAAGTCTAACTATGGCTACACCTTC.

This clone has just a few counts. This sequence joins TRBV6-5 and TRBJ2-5, with TRBD1 as a possible D gene (8 bases). Trimming cost V 5 bases and J 7 bases, with 17 bases left between them. The CDR3 loop spans 14 amino acids. Looked up from germline, CDR1 is MNHEY and CDR2 is SVGAGI. The CDR3 is CASSPGQGGRTQYF. CDR3 DNA sequence: TGTGCCAGCAGTCCCGGACAGGGAGGGCGGACCCAGTACTTC.

This clone was picked up one time. The chain combines TRBV29-1 with TRBJ2-7; D may be TRBD2 (6 bases). CDR3 length equals 13 residues. In germline, CDR1 is SQVTM, CDR2 ANQGSEA. The V end was cut by 7 bases, the J end by 0 bases, with 13 bases between. CDR3 sequence reads: CSAGRGNSYEQYF. CDR3 nucleotide sequence: TGCAGCGCCGGGAGAGGGAACTCCTACGAGCAGTACTTC.

CDR3 residues: CATSRVTSGGDTQYF. For the CDR3, the DNA is TGTGCCACCAGCAGAGTAACTAGCGGGGGCGATACGCAGTATTTT. The chain combines TRBV15 with TRBJ2-3, with TRBD2 matching over 11 bases. Germline V gene sequence: CDR1 LNHNV, CDR2 YYDKDF (reference sequence). The V gene end was trimmed by 1 base and the J gene end by 6 bases; junction bases not matched to a gene: 3. The CDR3 runs 15 residues.

This chain joins TRBV6-5 and TRBJ1-3; a possible D gene is TRBD1 (5 bases). Germline CDR1 reads MNHEY; CDR2 reads SVGAGI. Between the trimmed V and J ends, which lost 7 bases and 0 bases, there was a span of 10 bases. This CDR3 contains 14 residues. The DNA for the CDR3 is TGTGCCAGCAACTCAGGGATCTCTGGAAACACCATATATTTT. Residues: CASNSGISGNTIYF.